This section outlines one T cell receptor (beta chain) sequence together with its context. No antigen is known for it. Two oligonucleotides, mixed equimolar, formed the beta constant-region primer covering TRBC1 and TRBC2. The ligated cDNA underwent four PCR rounds using SP2 and nested alpha and beta constant-region primers. TCRdb called the UMI-ligation and nested PCR reads again in MiXCR, with one record for every CDR3 protein. The sample records 140,000 to 150,000 distinct CDR3 sequences, about 20% being singletons. The data belong to a study of naive and memory T cell subsets. Overall study results and limits: Naive repertoires, especially CD8, held a few larger clonotypes, possibly memory cells re-expressing CD45RA.

The V and J ends lost 5 bases and 5 bases, in that order; junction bases with no gene match: 11. The CDR3 is 16 residues long. CDR1 and CDR2 (germline): SGHTA, FQGNSA. The receptor comes from a human donor in good health. The sequenced material came from naive CD4+ T cells from blood. The chain couples TRBV7-2 to TRBJ2-5, with TRBD2 matching 10 bases. CDR3 in amino acids: CASSRLAGVALETQYF. CDR3 coding DNA: TGTGCCAGCAGCCGACTAGCGGGCGTCGCGTTGGAGACCCAGTACTTC.